This TCR beta chain was captured by sequencing in a study of cytomegalovirus exposure and HLA in healthy donors. Overall study results and limits: CMV serostatus alone was available as immune exposure information. Indistinguishable V segments, including TRBV6-2 and TRBV6-3, were excluded. Reports described diagnosis of cytomegalovirus status by the classifier as highly specific and sensitive.

The CDR3 covers 18 residues. With 0 bases clipped from V and 6 bases from J, the junction kept 13 bases outside the gene matches. Germline CDR1 LGHNA, CDR2 YNFKEQ. This clone occurred once. Its specificity is unknown. 13 Jbeta primers and 60 Vbeta primers were used for the PCR. TCRdb's table, derived via immunoSEQ multiplex PCR, lists solely in-frame clones and lacks some. The sample shows under 250,000 clones, about 80% of them seen only once. The sample taken for sequencing was PBMCs. The rearrangement links TRBV4-2 to TRBJ2-3; 9 nucleotides line up with TRBD2. The sequence came from a woman in her thirties in good health and CMV-seropositive. CDR3 DNA sequence: TGTGCCAGCAGCCAAGATATACTAGCGGGTCCTCGGGCGGATACGCAGTATTTT. Its translation is CASSQDILAGPRADTQYF.